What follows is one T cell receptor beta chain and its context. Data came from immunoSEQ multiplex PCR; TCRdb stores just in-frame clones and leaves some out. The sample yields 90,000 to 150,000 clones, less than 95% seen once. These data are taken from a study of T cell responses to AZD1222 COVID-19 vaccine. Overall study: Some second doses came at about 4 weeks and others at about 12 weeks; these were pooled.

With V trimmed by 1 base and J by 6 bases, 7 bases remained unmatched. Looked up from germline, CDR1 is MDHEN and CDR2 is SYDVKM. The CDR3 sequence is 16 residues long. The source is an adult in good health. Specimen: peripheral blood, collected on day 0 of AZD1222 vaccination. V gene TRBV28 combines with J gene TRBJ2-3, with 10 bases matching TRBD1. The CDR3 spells CASSLFLPGQGDTQYF. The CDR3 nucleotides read TGTGCCAGCAGTTTATTTTTGCCGGGACAGGGGGATACGCAGTATTTT.